Included here is one T cell receptor (beta chain) sequence, with context. The data originate from a study of T cells in Graves' hyperthyroidism and ophthalmopathy. CDR1 MGHRA and CDR2 YSYEKL come from the germline V gene. The CDR3 contains 17 residues. Trimming removed 3 bases at V and 6 bases at J, with 20 bases between. RNA transcripts gave rise to amplified TCR beta CDR3 regions. The HTBI set primed first-round TCR CDR3 RT-PCR. TCRdb reprocessed the multiplex PCR reads with MiXCR, giving one entry per CDR3 protein. The sample records some 740,000 distinct CDR3 sequences, about 14% being singletons. The receptor's source is a woman aged 18-30 years with Graves' hyperthyroidism. Material for sequencing was blood. The V and J genes are TRBV4-1 and TRBJ1-4, with D unresolved. This CDR3 reads CASSHYTIGPLDEKLFF. Written as DNA, the CDR3 is TGCGCCAGCAGCCATTATACCATCGGGCCCCTGGATGAAAAACTGTTTTTT.